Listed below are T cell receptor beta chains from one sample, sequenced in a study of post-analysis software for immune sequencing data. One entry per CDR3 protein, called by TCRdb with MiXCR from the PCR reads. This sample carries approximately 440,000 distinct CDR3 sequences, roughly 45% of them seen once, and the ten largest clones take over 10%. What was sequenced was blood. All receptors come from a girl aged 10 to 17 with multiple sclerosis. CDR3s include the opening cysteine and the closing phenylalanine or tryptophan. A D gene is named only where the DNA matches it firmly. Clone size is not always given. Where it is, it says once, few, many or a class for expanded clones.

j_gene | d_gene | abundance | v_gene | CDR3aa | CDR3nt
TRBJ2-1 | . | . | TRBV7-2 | CASSLGVTNEQFF | TGTGCCAGCAGCTTAGGAGTGACCAATGAGCAGTTCTTC
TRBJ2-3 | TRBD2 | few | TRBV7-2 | CASSLGRRGTSGTDTQYF | TGTGCCAGCAGCTTAGGGAGGAGGGGGACTAGCGGCACAGATACGCAGTATTTT
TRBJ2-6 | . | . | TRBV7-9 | CASSFGKSGANVLTF | TGTGCCAGCAGCTTCGGTAAATCTGGGGCCAACGTCCTGACTTTC
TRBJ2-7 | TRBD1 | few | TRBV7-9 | CASSFGQVTYEQYF | TGTGCCAGCAGCTTCGGACAGGTGACCTACGAGCAGTACTTC
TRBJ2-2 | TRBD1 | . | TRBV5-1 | CASNGRDRVDTGELFF | TGCGCCAGCAATGGAAGGGACAGGGTTGACACCGGGGAGCTGTTTTTT
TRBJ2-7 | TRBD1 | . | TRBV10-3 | CAISPGTGMSYEQYF | TGTGCCATCAGCCCCGGGACAGGGATGTCTTACGAGCAGTACTTC
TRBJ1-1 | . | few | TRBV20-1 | CSAGGLNTEAFF | TGCAGTGCCGGCGGGCTGAACACTGAAGCTTTCTTT
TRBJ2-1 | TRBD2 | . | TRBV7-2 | CASSFISGRPYNEQFF | TGTGCCAGCAGCTTCATTAGCGGGAGGCCCTACAATGAGCAGTTCTTC
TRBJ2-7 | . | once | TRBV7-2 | CASSRPDYGQYF | TGTGCCAGCAGCCGCCCGGACTACGGGCAGTACTTC
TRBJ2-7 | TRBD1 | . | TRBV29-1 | CSVATGVPPYEQYF | TGCAGCGTGGCGACAGGGGTACCACCCTACGAGCAGTACTTC
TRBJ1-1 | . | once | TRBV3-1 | CASSQEGGGPIEAFF | TGTGCCAGCAGCCAAGAAGGGGGAGGACCGATTGAAGCTTTCTTT
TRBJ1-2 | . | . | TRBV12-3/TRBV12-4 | CASSLAGRQYGYTF | TGTGCCAGCAGTTTAGCAGGCAGACAATATGGCTACACCTTC
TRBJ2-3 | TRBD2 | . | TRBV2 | CASSEALTSGSGTDTQYF | TGTGCCAGCAGTGAAGCGCTTACTAGCGGGAGTGGCACAGATACGCAGTATTTT
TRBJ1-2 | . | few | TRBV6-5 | CASSYVADNNYGYTF | TGTGCCAGCAGTTACGTAGCCGATAATAACTATGGCTACACCTTC
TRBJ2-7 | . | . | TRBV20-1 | CSASSSESYEQYF | TGCAGTGCTAGTAGCTCGGAGTCCTACGAGCAGTACTTC
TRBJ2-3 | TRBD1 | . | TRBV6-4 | CASSDVTGGPDTQYF | TGTGCCAGCAGTGACGTGACAGGGGGCCCAGATACGCAGTATTTT
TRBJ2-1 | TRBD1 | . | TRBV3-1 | CASSQWMDRVQFF | TGTGCCAGCAGCCAATGGATGGACAGGGTGCAGTTCTTC
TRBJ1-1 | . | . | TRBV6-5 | CASTAGGGQNTEAFF | TGTGCCAGCACCGCGGGGGGCGGCCAAAACACTGAAGCTTTCTTT
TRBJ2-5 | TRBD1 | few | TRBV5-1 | CASSLAGTGGRETQYF | TGCGCCAGCAGCTTGGCCGGGACAGGGGGCCGGGAGACCCAGTACTTC
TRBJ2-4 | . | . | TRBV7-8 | CASSERRVGLAKNIQYF | TGTGCCAGCAGCGAACGCAGGGTCGGGTTAGCCAAAAACATTCAGTACTTC
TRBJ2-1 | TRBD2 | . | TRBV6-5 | CASSYSPGGGRETQFF | TGTGCCAGCAGTTACTCCCCTGGCGGGGGGCGGGAGACCCAGTTCTTC
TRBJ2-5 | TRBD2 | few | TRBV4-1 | CASSQELAEKQYF | TGCGCCAGCAGCCAGGAACTAGCGGAGAAGCAGTACTTC
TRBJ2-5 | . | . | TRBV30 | CTWSPSFGYGTQYF | TGTACCTGGAGTCCCTCTTTTGGCTACGGGACCCAGTACTTC
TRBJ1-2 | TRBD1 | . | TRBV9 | CASSVGQGASYGYTF | TGTGCCAGCAGCGTAGGGCAGGGGGCGTCCTATGGCTACACCTTC
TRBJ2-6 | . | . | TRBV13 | CASSATGTLLTDSGANVLTF | TGTGCCAGCAGCGCGACAGGTACTCTCCTCACAGATTCTGGGGCCAACGTCCTGACTTTC
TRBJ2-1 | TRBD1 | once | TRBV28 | CASSLKGQGRNEQFF | TGTGCCAGCAGTTTAAAGGGACAGGGAAGAAATGAGCAGTTCTTC
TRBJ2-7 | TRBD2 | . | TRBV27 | CASSLSPSGRALVWEQYF | TGTGCCAGCAGTTTATCCCCTAGCGGGAGGGCCTTGGTTTGGGAGCAGTACTTC
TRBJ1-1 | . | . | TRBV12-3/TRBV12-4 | CASSELQDTEAFF | TGTGCCAGCAGTGAATTACAAGACACTGAAGCTTTCTTT
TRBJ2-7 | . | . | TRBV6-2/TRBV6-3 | CASSYRVTDKGSYEQYF | TGTGCCAGCAGTTACCGGGTCACAGACAAGGGTTCCTACGAGCAGTACTTC
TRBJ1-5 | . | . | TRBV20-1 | CSARVGQPHQPQHF | TGCAGTGCTAGAGTCGGCCAGCCTCATCAGCCCCAGCATTTT
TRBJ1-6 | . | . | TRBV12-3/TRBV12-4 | CASRPRESSPLHF | TGTGCCAGCAGACCCAGGGAGAGCTCACCCCTCCACTTT
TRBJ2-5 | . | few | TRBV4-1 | CASSQVGRSQETQYF | TGCGCCAGCAGCCAAGTGGGGCGGTCCCAAGAGACCCAGTACTTC
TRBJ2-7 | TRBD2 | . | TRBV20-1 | CSAKGLAGGPYGEQYF | TGCAGTGCGAAAGGGCTAGCGGGAGGGCCTTACGGCGAGCAGTACTTC
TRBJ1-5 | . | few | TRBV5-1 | CASSLDAQNQPQHF | TGCGCCAGCAGCTTGGATGCCCAAAATCAGCCCCAGCATTTT
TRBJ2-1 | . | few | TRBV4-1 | CASSQVWPSPYNEQFF | TGCGCCAGCAGCCAAGTTTGGCCGTCCCCATACAATGAGCAGTTCTTC
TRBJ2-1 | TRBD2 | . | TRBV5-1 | CASSAGVGSNEQFF | TGCGCCAGCAGCGCGGGAGTCGGGAGCAATGAGCAGTTCTTC
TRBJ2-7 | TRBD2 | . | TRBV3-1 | CASSKAGGPPYEQYF | TGTGCCAGCAGCAAAGCGGGAGGGCCGCCCTACGAGCAGTACTTC
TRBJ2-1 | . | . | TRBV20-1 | CSATRPENEQFF | TGCAGTGCTACTAGACCAGAAAATGAGCAGTTCTTC
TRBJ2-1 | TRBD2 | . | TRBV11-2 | CASSLELAGGRIEQFF | TGTGCCAGCAGCTTAGAACTAGCGGGAGGGCGAATTGAGCAGTTCTTC
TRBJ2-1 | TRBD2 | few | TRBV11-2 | CASSFMPGLGLLSSYNEQFF | TGTGCCAGCAGCTTTATGCCGGGACTAGGACTACTGAGCTCCTACAATGAGCAGTTCTTC
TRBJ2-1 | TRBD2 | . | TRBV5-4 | CASSFTGLAGGEQFF | TGTGCCAGCAGCTTTACGGGACTAGCGGGAGGTGAGCAGTTCTTC
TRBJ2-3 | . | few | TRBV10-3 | CAISESTREQRTTDTQYF | TGTGCCATCAGTGAGTCGACTCGGGAGCAGAGGACCACAGATACGCAGTATTTT
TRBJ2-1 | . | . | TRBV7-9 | CASSLEPDGTYNEQFF | TGTGCCAGCAGCTTAGAACCCGACGGAACCTACAATGAGCAGTTCTTC
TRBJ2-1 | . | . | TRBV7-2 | CASSLLVNEQFF | TGTGCCAGCAGCTTACTGGTTAATGAGCAGTTCTTC
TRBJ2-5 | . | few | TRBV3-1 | CASSHGSHQETQYF | TGTGCCAGCAGCCATGGCAGTCACCAAGAGACCCAGTACTTC
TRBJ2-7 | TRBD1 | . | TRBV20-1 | CSARDRQGPIYEQYF | TGCAGTGCTAGAGATCGACAGGGGCCTATCTACGAGCAGTACTTC
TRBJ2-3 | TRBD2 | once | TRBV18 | CASSPVPSGRAKVPTQYF | TGTGCCAGCTCACCAGTACCTAGCGGGAGGGCCAAGGTCCCTACGCAGTATTTT
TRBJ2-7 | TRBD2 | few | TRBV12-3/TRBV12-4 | CASSFPGLAGEQYF | TGTGCCAGCAGTTTCCCGGGACTAGCAGGCGAGCAGTACTTC